This T cell receptor (beta chain) appears in the sequencing data of a study of Ad26.COV2.S vaccination and SARS-CoV-2 variants. Study summary: Participants got Ad26.COV2.S intramuscularly, once or twice 56 days apart.

TCRdb keeps only in-frame clones here, not all; method: immunoSEQ multiplex PCR. The table has some 270,000 clones, 87% seen once. Treatment described: 15 to 20 received Ad26.COV2.S at low or high dose, single or two shots; 5 received placebo; per-sample allocation not given. Samples analyzed were those drawn on day 63 after the first vaccine or placebo injection. An adult donor aged 18-55 years was enrolled in Boston. The V gene's germline CDR1 is SGHNT and CDR2 YYREEE (reference sequence). The CDR3 spans 13 residues. The ends were cut back, 2 bases at V and 5 bases at J, with 10 bases in the middle.

This chain links TRBV5-4 with TRBJ1-1; tentative D call: TRBD1 (5 bases). Sequencing used peripheral blood, obtained in a trial of Ad26.COV2.S vaccine versus placebo. The origin of this receptor is a person aged 18 to 65 who received the Ad26.COV2.S COVID-19 vaccine or a placebo. The CDR3 nucleotides are TGTGCCAGCAGCTTTCGGGGGTCAACTGAAGCTTTCTTT. Translation: CASSFRGSTEAFF.